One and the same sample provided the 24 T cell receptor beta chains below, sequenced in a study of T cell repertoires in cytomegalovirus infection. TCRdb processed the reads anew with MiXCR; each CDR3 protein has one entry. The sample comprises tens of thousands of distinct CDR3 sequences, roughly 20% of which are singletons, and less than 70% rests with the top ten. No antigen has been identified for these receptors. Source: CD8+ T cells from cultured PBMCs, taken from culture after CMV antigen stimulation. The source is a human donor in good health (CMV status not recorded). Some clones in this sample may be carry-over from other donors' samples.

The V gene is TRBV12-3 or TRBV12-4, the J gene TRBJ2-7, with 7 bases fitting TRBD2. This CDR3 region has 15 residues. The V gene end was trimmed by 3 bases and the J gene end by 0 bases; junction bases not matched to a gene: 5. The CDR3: CASSLGGSGSYEQYF. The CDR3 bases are TGTGCCAGCAGTTTGGGGGGGTCAGGCTCCTACGAGCAGTACTTC.

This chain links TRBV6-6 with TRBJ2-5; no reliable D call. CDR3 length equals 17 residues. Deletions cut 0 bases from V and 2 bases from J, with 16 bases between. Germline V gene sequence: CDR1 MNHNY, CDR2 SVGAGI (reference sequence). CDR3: CASSYSASPDRQETQYF. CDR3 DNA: TGTGCCAGCAGTTACTCGGCCAGCCCTGACCGGCAAGAGACCCAGTACTTC.

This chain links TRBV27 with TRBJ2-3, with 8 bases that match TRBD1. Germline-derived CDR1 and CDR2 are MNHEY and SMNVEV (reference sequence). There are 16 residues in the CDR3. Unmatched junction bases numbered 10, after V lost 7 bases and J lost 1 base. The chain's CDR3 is CASTPIVTGGTDTQYF. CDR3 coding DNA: TGTGCCAGCACCCCTATCGTGACAGGGGGCACAGATACGCAGTATTTT.

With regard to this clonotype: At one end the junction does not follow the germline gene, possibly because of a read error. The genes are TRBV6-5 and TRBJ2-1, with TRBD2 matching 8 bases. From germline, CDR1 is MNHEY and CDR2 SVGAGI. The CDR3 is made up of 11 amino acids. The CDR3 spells CVSKVGTRYFF. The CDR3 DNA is TGTGTCAGCAAGGTCGGGACTAGGTACTTCTTC.

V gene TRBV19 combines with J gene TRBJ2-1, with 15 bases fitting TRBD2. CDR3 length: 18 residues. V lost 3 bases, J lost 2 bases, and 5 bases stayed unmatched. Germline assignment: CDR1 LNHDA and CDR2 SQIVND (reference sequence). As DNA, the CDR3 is TGTGCCAGTAGTATCCCGGGACTAGCGGGGGGCCCCTACAATGAGCAGTTCTTC. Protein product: CASSIPGLAGGPYNEQFF.

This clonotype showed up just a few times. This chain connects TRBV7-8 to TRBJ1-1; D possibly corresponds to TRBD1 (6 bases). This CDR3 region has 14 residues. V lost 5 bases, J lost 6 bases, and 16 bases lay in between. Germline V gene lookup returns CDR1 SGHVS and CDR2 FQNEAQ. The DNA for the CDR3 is TGTGCCAGCAGCCCCACCGGGGGCAGCGCTGAAGCTTTCTTT. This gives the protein CASSPTGGSAEAFF.

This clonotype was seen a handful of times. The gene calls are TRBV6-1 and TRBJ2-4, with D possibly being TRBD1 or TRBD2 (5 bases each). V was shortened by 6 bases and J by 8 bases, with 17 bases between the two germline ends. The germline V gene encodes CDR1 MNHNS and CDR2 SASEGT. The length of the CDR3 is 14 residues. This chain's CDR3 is CASSYGSGRDIQYF. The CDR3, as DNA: TGTGCCAGCAGCTACGGATCAGGGCGGGACATTCAGTACTTC.

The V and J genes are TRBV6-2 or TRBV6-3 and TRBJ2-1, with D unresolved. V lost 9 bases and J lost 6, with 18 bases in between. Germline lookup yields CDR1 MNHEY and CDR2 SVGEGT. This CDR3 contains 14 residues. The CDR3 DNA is TGTGCCAGTAGGGCCCTCAGAACGGGCAATGAGCAGTTCTTC. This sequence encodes CASRALRTGNEQFF.

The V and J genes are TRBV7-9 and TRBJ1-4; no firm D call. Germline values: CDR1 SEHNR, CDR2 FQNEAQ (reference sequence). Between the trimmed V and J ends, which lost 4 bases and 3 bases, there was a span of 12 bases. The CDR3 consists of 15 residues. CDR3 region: CASSSTRVPNEKLFF. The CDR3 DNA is TGTGCCAGCAGCTCCACCCGGGTTCCTAATGAAAAACTGTTTTTT.

CDR3 sequence: CASSRAGTYEQYF. The DNA of the CDR3 is TGTGCCAGCTCCCGTGCAGGCACCTACGAGCAGTACTTC. The chain has TRBV12-3 or TRBV12-4 and TRBJ2-7; D remains ambiguous. This CDR3 is built from 13 residues. The V end lost 8 bases, the J end lost 2 bases, and 13 bases lay between the germline ends.

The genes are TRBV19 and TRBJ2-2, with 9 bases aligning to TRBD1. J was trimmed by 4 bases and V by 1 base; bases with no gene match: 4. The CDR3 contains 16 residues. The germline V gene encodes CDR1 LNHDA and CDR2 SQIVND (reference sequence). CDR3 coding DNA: TGTGCCAGTAGTATAGGGGTGACAGGGGGCACCGGGGAGCTGTTTTTT. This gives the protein CASSIGVTGGTGELFF.

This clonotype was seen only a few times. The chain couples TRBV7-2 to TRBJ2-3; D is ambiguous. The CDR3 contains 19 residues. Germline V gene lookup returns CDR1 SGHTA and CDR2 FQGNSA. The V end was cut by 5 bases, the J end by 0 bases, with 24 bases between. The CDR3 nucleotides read TGTGCCAGCAGCCTCGAGAGTGTGAGAGGCTTCCTGAGCACAGATACGCAGTATTTT. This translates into CASSLESVRGFLSTDTQYF.

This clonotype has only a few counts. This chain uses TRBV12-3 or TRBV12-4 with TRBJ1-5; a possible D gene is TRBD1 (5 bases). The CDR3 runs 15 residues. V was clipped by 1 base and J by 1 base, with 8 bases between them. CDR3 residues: CASSLETASNQPQHF. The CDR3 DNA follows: TGTGCCAGCAGTTTAGAGACAGCGAGCAATCAGCCCCAGCATTTT.

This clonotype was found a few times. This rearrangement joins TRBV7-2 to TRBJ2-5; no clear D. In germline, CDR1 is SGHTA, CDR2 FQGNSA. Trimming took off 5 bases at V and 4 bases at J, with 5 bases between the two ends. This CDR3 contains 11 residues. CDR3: CASSAPETQYF. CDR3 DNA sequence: TGTGCCAGCAGCGCCCCAGAGACCCAGTACTTC. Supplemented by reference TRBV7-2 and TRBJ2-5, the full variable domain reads GAGVSQSPSNKVTEKGKDVELRCDPISGHTALYWYRQSLGQGLEFLIYFQGNSAPDKSGLPSDRFSAERTGGSVSTLTIQRTQQEDSAVYLCASSAPETQYFGPGTRLLVL.

In DNA form, the CDR3 reads TGTGCCAGCAGCTTGGATCATGAAAAACTGTTTTTT. Encoded protein: CASSLDHEKLFF. The gene calls are TRBV7-9 and TRBJ1-4; D ambiguous. This CDR3 is built from 12 residues. V was cut by 3 bases and J by 6 bases, with 5 bases left in between. The V gene's germline CDR1 is SEHNR and CDR2 FQNEAQ (reference sequence).

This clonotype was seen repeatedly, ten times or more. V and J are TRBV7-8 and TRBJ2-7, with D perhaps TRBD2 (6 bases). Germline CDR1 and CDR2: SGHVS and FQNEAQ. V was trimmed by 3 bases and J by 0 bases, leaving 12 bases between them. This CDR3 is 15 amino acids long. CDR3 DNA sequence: TGTGCCAGCAGCTTCGGGGCGGGATCCTCCTACGAGCAGTACTTC. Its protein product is CASSFGAGSSYEQYF.

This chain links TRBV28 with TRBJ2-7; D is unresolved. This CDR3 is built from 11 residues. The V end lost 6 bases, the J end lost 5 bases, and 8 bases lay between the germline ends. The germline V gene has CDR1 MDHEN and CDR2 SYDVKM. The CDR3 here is CASRRVNEQYF. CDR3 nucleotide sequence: TGTGCCAGCAGAAGGGTAAACGAGCAGTACTTC.

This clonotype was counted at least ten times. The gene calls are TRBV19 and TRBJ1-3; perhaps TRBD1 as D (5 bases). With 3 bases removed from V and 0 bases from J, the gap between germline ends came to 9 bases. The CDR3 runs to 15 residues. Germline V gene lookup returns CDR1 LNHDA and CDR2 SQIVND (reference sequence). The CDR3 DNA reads TGTGCCAGTAGTATGGCAGGGAGCTCTGGAAACACCATATATTTT. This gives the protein CASSMAGSSGNTIYF. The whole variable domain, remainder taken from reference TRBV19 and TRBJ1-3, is DGGITQSPKYLFRKEGQNVTLSCEQNLNHDAMYWYRQDPGQGLRLIYYSQIVNDFQKGDIAEGYSVSREKKESFPLTVTSAQKNPTAFYLCASSMAGSSGNTIYFGEGSWLTVV.

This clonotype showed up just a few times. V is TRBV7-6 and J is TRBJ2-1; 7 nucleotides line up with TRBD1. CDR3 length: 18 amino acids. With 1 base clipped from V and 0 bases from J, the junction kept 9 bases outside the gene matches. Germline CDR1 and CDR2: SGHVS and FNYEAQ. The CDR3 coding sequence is TGTGCCAGCAGCTTAGGAAGACAGGGAAGGGACTCCTACAATGAGCAGTTCTTC. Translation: CASSLGRQGRDSYNEQFF.

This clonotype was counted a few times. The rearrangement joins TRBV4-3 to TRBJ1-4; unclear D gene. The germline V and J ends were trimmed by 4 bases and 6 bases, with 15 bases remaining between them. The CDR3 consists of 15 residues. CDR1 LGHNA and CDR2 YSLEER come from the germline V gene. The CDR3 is CASSLRANSDEKLFF. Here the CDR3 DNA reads TGCGCCAGCAGCCTTCGGGCCAATTCGGATGAAAAACTGTTTTTT.

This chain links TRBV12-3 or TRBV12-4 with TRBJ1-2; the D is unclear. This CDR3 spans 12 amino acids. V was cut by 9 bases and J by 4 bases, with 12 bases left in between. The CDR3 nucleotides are TGTGCCAGTTCATCTGGGTTCTATGGCTACACCTTC. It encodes CASSSGFYGYTF.

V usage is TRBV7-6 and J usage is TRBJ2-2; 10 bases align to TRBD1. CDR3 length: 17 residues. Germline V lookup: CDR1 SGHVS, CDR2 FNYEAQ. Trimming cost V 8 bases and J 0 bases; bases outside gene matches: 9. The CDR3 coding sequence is TGTGCCAGCCATCTGGACAGGGGGTACTCGAACACCGGGGAGCTGTTTTTT. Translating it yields CASHLDRGYSNTGELFF. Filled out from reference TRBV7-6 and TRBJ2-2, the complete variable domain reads GAGVSQSPRYKVTKRGQDVALRCDPISGHVSLYWYRQALGQGPEFLTYFNYEAQQDKSGLPNDRFSAERPEGSISTLTIQRTEQRDSAMYRCASHLDRGYSNTGELFFGEGSRLTVL.

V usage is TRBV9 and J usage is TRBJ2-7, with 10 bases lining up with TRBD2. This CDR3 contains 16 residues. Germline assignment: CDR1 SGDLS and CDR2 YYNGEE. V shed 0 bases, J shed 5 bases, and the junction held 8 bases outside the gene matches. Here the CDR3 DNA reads TGTGCCAGCAGCGTAGAGACTAGCGGGCTATTACACGAGCAGTACTTC. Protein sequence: CASSVETSGLLHEQYF.

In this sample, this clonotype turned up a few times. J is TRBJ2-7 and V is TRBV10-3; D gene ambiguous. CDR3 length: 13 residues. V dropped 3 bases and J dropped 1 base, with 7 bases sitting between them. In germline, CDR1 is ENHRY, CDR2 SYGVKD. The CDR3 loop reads CAISDLGSYEQYF. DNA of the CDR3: TGTGCCATCAGTGATCTAGGGTCCTACGAGCAGTACTTC.